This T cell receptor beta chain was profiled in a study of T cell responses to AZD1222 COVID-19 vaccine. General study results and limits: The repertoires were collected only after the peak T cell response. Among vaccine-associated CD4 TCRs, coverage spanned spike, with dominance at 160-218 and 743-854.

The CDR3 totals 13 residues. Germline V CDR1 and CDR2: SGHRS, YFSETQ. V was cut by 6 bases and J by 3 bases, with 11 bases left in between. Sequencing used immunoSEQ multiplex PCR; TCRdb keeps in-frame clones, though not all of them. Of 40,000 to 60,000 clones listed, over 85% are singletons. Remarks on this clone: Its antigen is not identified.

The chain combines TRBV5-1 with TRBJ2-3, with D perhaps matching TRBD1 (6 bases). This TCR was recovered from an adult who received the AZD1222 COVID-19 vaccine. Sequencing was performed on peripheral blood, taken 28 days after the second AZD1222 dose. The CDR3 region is CASTLRGTDTQYF. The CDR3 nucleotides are TGCGCCAGCACCTTAAGGGGGACAGATACGCAGTATTTT.